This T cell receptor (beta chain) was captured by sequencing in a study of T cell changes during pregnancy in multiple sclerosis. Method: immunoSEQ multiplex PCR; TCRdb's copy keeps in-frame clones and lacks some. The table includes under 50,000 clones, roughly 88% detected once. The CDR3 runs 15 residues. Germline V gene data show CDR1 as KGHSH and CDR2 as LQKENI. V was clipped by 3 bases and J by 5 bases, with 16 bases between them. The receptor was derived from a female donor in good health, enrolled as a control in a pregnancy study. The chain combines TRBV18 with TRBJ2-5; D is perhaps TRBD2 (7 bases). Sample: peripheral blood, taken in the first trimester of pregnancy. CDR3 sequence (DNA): TGTGCCAGCTCACCTCGGGAGGTCCAGGGGGAGACCCAGTACTTC. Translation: CASSPREVQGETQYF.